This T cell receptor beta chain was identified during a study of spatial heterogeneity in lung cancer. Whole-study context: The donor group consisted of roughly 76 patients who had untreated, early-stage non-small cell lung cancer. The study observed each unique TCR and UMI combination more than ten times on average in raw reads. Available follow-up PBMC samples, collected a median of about 2 years post-resection, were sequenced.

TCR cDNA molecules each carried a unique molecular identifier. MiXCR was run by TCRdb on the 5' RACE reads, yielding one entry per CDR3 protein. The data contain about 47,000 distinct CDR3 sequences, more than 6.5% of them seen just once; the ten biggest clones take up over 30%. This clonotype was detected a few times. Indicated time point: blood at routine non-recurrence follow-up after resection. TCRs were sequenced from unsorted whole RNA of tumor, nontumor lung or PBMC. V was clipped by 5 bases and J by 7 bases, with 11 bases between them. The germline gives CDR1 KGHDR, CDR2 SFDVKD. The CDR3 sequence is 13 residues long.

The chain couples TRBV24-1 to TRBJ1-5; D remains ambiguous. The sequences come from PBMCs, collected at follow-up. The clonotype originates from a female donor with early-stage non-small cell lung cancer. The CDR3 DNA reads as TGTGCCACCAGTGGTGGGGTTTGGCAGCCCCAGCATTTT. It translates to CATSGGVWQPQHF.